Listed below are T cell receptor beta chains from one sample, sequenced in a study of blood T cell repertoires in COVID-19. Clones were read by immunoSEQ multiplex PCR, and TCRdb kept only the in-frame ones, dropping some. The data contain about 190,000 clones, approximately 91% of them seen just once; the ten biggest clones take up around 1.1%. Sequencing input: peripheral blood. The receptors were sampled from a man in his thirties or forties with acute or convalescent COVID-19. Both conserved end residues are part of each CDR3. The D gene is left open where the match is weak. Clone size is not always given. Where it is, it says once, few, many or a class for expanded clones.

-	-	TRBV28	TRBJ2-1	CASGWTTQYNEQFF	TGTGCCAGCGGGTGGACAACCCAGTACAATGAGCAGTTCTTC
-	-	TRBV29-1	TRBJ1-2	CSVGGANYGYTF	TGCAGCGTTGGCGGGGCTAACTATGGCTACACCTTC
TRBD1	-	TRBV6-5	TRBJ1-6	CASSRDRADNSPLHF	TGTGCCAGCAGTAGGGACAGGGCGGATAATTCACCCCTCCACTTT
TRBD2	-	TRBV28	TRBJ2-5	CASTSPVGGAYETQYF	TGTGCCAGCACCTCACCGGTCGGGGGGGCCTACGAGACCCAGTACTTC
-	few	TRBV7-9	TRBJ1-4	CASRAFAGFNEKLFF	TGTGCCAGCAGAGCCTTTGCGGGATTTAATGAAAAACTGTTTTTT
TRBD2	-	TRBV2	TRBJ2-3	CASRGGFPDTQYF	TGTGCCAGCCGGGGGGGGTTTCCTGATACGCAGTATTTT
TRBD2	-	TRBV5-4	TRBJ2-3	CASSLLGSGGAMDTQYF	TGTGCCAGCAGCCTCCTGGGGAGCGGGGGGGCCATGGATACGCAGTATTTT
TRBD1	once	TRBV29-1	TRBJ2-1	CSVDRQGWDNEQFF	TGCAGCGTCGACCGACAGGGATGGGACAATGAGCAGTTCTTC
-	-	TRBV27	TRBJ2-2	CASSPSGAWAGELFF	TGTGCCAGCAGTCCCTCAGGGGCATGGGCCGGGGAGCTGTTTTTT
-	-	TRBV12-3/TRBV12-4	TRBJ1-2	CASSGTPNYGYTF	TGTGCCAGCAGCGGGACACCTAACTATGGCTACACCTTC
-	-	TRBV2	TRBJ2-5	CASSEWPPRGQETQYF	TGTGCCAGCAGTGAATGGCCCCCAAGGGGACAAGAGACCCAGTACTTC
TRBD2	-	TRBV9	TRBJ2-1	CASSVAGSGMFHEQFF	TGTGCCAGCAGCGTGGCGGGTAGCGGGATGTTTCATGAGCAGTTCTTC
TRBD2	-	TRBV5-1	TRBJ2-7	CASSPGLAGRKYEQYF	TGCGCCAGCAGCCCCGGACTAGCGGGAAGGAAGTACGAGCAGTACTTC
-	-	TRBV5-1	TRBJ1-1	CASSLVATGNTEAFF	TGCGCCAGCAGCTTGGTCGCGACAGGGAACACTGAAGCTTTCTTT
TRBD1	-	TRBV7-6	TRBJ1-3	CASRQTGPGNTIYF	TGTGCCAGCAGGCAGACAGGGCCGGGAAACACCATATATTTT
-	-	TRBV18	TRBJ1-5	CASSPPTGHSNQPQHF	TGTGCCAGCTCACCACCGACAGGACATAGCAATCAGCCCCAGCATTTT
-	-	TRBV28	TRBJ1-1	CASSSPGDQGRYTEAFF	TGTGCCAGCAGCTCACCCGGCGATCAAGGGAGATACACTGAAGCTTTCTTT
TRBD1	-	TRBV7-9	TRBJ1-6	CASSWGQPNSPLHF	TGTGCCAGCAGCTGGGGACAGCCTAATTCACCCCTCCACTTT
-	-	TRBV11-2	TRBJ2-7	CASSPGLNSEQYF	TGTGCCAGCAGCCCTGGACTGAATTCCGAGCAGTACTTC
-	-	TRBV4-2	TRBJ2-3	CASSRQPLDVKTDTQYF	TGTGCCAGCAGCCGCCAACCTTTAGATGTGAAGACAGATACGCAGTATTTT
TRBD1	-	TRBV4-1	TRBJ1-5	CASSQRTGVGQPQHF	TGCGCCAGCAGCCAAAGGACAGGGGTGGGTCAGCCCCAGCATTTT
-	-	TRBV5-1	TRBJ2-1	CASSFRGQDNEQFF	TGCGCCAGCAGCTTTCGGGGTCAGGACAATGAGCAGTTCTTC
-	-	TRBV6-5	TRBJ2-2	CASTAVLNTGELFF	TGTGCCAGCACGGCGGTATTAAACACCGGGGAGCTGTTTTTT
TRBD1	-	TRBV5-1	TRBJ1-6	CASSLNTGGTNSPLHF	TGCGCCAGCAGCTTAAATACAGGGGGGACCAATTCACCCCTCCACTTT
-	-	TRBV29-1	TRBJ2-3	CSVEPRPGTDTQYF	TGCAGCGTTGAACCCCGCCCGGGAACAGATACGCAGTATTTT
-	-	TRBV4-1	TRBJ1-1	CASSQRILNRDKNTEAFF	TGCGCCAGCAGCCAACGAATTCTTAACCGGGACAAGAACACTGAAGCTTTCTTT
TRBD1	-	TRBV9	TRBJ1-2	CASSAPKGTGFYGYTF	TGTGCCAGCAGCGCACCTAAAGGGACAGGATTCTATGGCTACACCTTC
TRBD1	-	TRBV6-5	TRBJ1-3	CACRETGQGNTIYF	TGTGCCTGCCGGGAGACGGGACAGGGAAACACCATATATTTT
TRBD1	once	TRBV5-1	TRBJ1-1	CASSTRQGLSEAFF	TGCGCCAGCAGCACCCGACAGGGACTCTCTGAAGCTTTCTTT
-	-	TRBV5-4	TRBJ2-1	CASSPSSASEQFF	TGTGCCAGCAGCCCCTCAAGCGCGAGTGAGCAGTTCTTC
-	-	TRBV7-8	TRBJ2-5	CASSPGEGSLGTQYF	TGTGCCAGCAGCCCTGGCGAGGGTAGTTTAGGGACCCAGTACTTC
-	once	TRBV12-3/TRBV12-4	TRBJ1-5	CASNDRRNQPQHF	TGTGCCAGCAACGACAGGAGAAATCAGCCCCAGCATTTT
TRBD1	-	TRBV29-1	TRBJ2-7	CSVQGIDYEQYF	TGCAGCGTACAGGGGATTGACTACGAGCAGTACTTC
TRBD1	-	TRBV7-8	TRBJ2-7	CASSLTGTGSYEQYF	TGTGCCAGCAGTCTCACCGGGACAGGGTCCTACGAGCAGTACTTC
TRBD1	-	TRBV24-1	TRBJ2-3	CATSDPTGPDTQYF	TGTGCCACCAGTGACCCGACAGGGCCAGATACGCAGTATTTT
TRBD1	-	TRBV7-3	TRBJ2-3	CASSLESGGAADTQYF	TGTGCCAGCAGCTTAGAGTCAGGGGGCGCAGCAGATACGCAGTATTTT
-	-	TRBV9	TRBJ1-2	CASSVEQGNYGYTF	TGTGCCAGCAGCGTAGAACAGGGTAACTATGGCTACACCTTC
-	once	TRBV6-1	TRBJ2-1	CASSEAGGASNEQFF	TGTGCCAGCAGTGAAGCGGGCGGGGCTTCCAATGAGCAGTTCTTC
-	-	TRBV5-7	TRBJ1-5	CASSSTQGDQPQHF	TGTGCCAGCAGCTCAACACAAGGAGATCAGCCCCAGCATTTT
TRBD2	-	TRBV29-1	TRBJ2-1	CSVDGGRAGYGEQFF	TGCAGCGTTGACGGTGGGAGGGCCGGGTACGGTGAGCAGTTCTTC
-	-	TRBV30	TRBJ2-2	CAWSVPQAKMFF	TGTGCCTGGAGTGTACCCCAAGCCAAGATGTTTTTT
TRBD2	-	TRBV28	TRBJ2-3	CASSWVAGPTDTQYF	TGTGCCAGCAGCTGGGTAGCGGGGCCCACAGATACGCAGTATTTT
TRBD2	once	TRBV27	TRBJ2-3	CASSLSQRGGTVDTQYF	TGTGCCAGCAGTTTATCGCAGCGGGGGGGTACAGTTGATACGCAGTATTTT
TRBD2	-	TRBV10-3	TRBJ2-1	CAISERTSGYNEQFF	TGTGCCATCAGTGAAAGGACTAGCGGCTACAATGAGCAGTTCTTC
TRBD1	-	TRBV2	TRBJ1-6	CASGRQGDNSPLHF	TGTGCCAGCGGTCGACAGGGTGATAATTCACCCCTCCACTTT
TRBD1	-	TRBV18	TRBJ2-7	CASSPGTGYEQYF	TGTGCCAGCTCACCCGGGACAGGCTACGAGCAGTACTTC
-	-	TRBV18	TRBJ1-4	CASSRPTRADEKLFF	TGTGCCAGCTCACGCCCAACCAGGGCCGATGAAAAACTGTTTTTT
TRBD2	few	TRBV7-6	TRBJ2-3	CASRPTSGSTDTQYF	TGTGCCAGCAGGCCTACTAGCGGGAGCACAGATACGCAGTATTTT
TRBD1	once	TRBV27	TRBJ2-7	CASCTGTGVYEQYF	TGTGCCAGCTGCACCGGGACAGGGGTTTACGAGCAGTACTTC
-	-	TRBV19	TRBJ1-5	CASSKGQNSNQPQHF	TGTGCCAGTAGTAAAGGACAGAATAGCAATCAGCCCCAGCATTTT
-	-	TRBV15	TRBJ2-5	CATALRLGQETQYF	TGTGCCACCGCCCTAAGACTAGGTCAAGAGACCCAGTACTTC
-	-	TRBV28	TRBJ1-2	CASSLLGQGGGYGYTF	TGTGCCAGCAGTTTATTGGGCCAGGGCGGGGGCTATGGCTACACCTTC
-	-	TRBV5-4	TRBJ1-4	CASSTGHKNEKLFF	TGTGCCAGCAGCACCGGACATAAGAATGAAAAACTGTTTTTT
TRBD1	-	TRBV6-5	TRBJ2-7	CASSPGQGSYEQYF	TGTGCCAGCAGTCCGGGACAGGGCTCCTACGAGCAGTACTTC
-	-	TRBV3-1/TRBV3-2	TRBJ2-5	CASSVARFQETQYF	TGTGCCAGCAGCGTCGCTAGGTTCCAAGAGACCCAGTACTTC
-	-	TRBV28	TRBJ1-2	CATALMSYGYTF	TGTGCTACAGCACTGATGTCCTATGGCTACACCTTC
TRBD1	-	TRBV5-1	TRBJ1-4	CASSYQGGDEKLFF	TGCGCCAGCAGCTATCAGGGGGGAGATGAAAAACTGTTTTTT
-	-	TRBV30	TRBJ2-1	CAWSVLVGDEQFF	TGTGCCTGGAGTGTACTAGTCGGGGATGAGCAGTTCTTC
-	-	TRBV19	TRBJ2-7	CASSPGWFPSYEQYF	TGTGCCAGTAGTCCGGGGTGGTTCCCTTCCTACGAGCAGTACTTC
-	-	TRBV30	TRBJ1-3	CAWLRERSGNTIYF	TGTGCCTGGCTCCGCGAGCGCTCTGGAAACACCATATATTTT